The rows below give T cell receptor beta chains drawn from one sample of a study of molecular identifiers for immune sequencing clone quantification. Via MiXCR, TCRdb re-called the PCR reads, giving one row per CDR3 protein. This repertoire shows a few hundred thousand distinct CDR3 sequences, roughly a fifth found once; its top ten account for about 0.8%. The sequenced sample consisted of naive CD8+ T cells from blood, with Jurkat cell RNA spiked in. The source of these receptors is a human donor in good health. Some libraries in this study had Jurkat cell RNA spiked in. CDR3s include the opening cysteine and the closing phenylalanine or tryptophan. The D gene is left open where the match is weak. Only some rows state a clone size, as once, few, many or a class for expanded clones.

DNA: TGCGCCAGCAGCCAAGTTACCGGGAGCTCCTACGAGCAGTACTTC; CDR3: CASSQVTGSSYEQYF; J: TRBJ2-7; V: TRBV4-1; size: few; D: -
DNA: TGTGCCTGGAGTGTAAGGAAAGGGACACCCTCTTTCGGGGAGCAGTACTTC; CDR3: CAWSVRKGTPSFGEQYF; J: TRBJ2-7; V: TRBV30; size: many; D: -
DNA: TGTGCCAGCAGCCTTACCCGCGGCGGGGGGGCTTCTGAGACCCAGTACTTC; CDR3: CASSLTRGGGASETQYF; J: TRBJ2-5; V: TRBV12-3/TRBV12-4; size: -; D: TRBD2
DNA: TGCGCCAGCAGCCAAGATTGGAGATTTGAAGCTTTCTTT; CDR3: CASSQDWRFEAFF; J: TRBJ1-1; V: TRBV4-3; size: many; D: -
DNA: TGTGCCAGCAGCACGCTAGCGGGGGGCAACACAGATACGCAGTATTTT; CDR3: CASSTLAGGNTDTQYF; J: TRBJ2-3; V: TRBV5-4; size: -; D: TRBD2
DNA: TGTGCCAGCAGCCCGACTAGCTATGGCGAGCAGTACTTC; CDR3: CASSPTSYGEQYF; J: TRBJ2-7; V: TRBV7-9; size: many; D: TRBD2
DNA: TGTGCCAGCAGTTTCCGGACGGATTCACCCCTCCACTTT; CDR3: CASSFRTDSPLHF; J: TRBJ1-6; V: TRBV28; size: few; D: -
DNA: TGTGCCAGCCTCCCTAGCGAACCATACAATGAGCAGTTCTTC; CDR3: CASLPSEPYNEQFF; J: TRBJ2-1; V: TRBV12-3/TRBV12-4; size: few; D: -
DNA: TGTGCCAGCAGCTTAGCTGAGACTAGCGGGAGGCAAGAGCAGTACTTC; CDR3: CASSLAETSGRQEQYF; J: TRBJ2-7; V: TRBV7-9; size: -; D: TRBD2
DNA: TGTGCCAGCAGTTCCGCCGGACTAGCGGGGTATACCGGGGAGCTGTTTTTT; CDR3: CASSSAGLAGYTGELFF; J: TRBJ2-2; V: TRBV12-3/TRBV12-4; size: -; D: TRBD2
DNA: TGTGCCAGCAGTTTAATGGGGATGGAGACCCAGTACTTC; CDR3: CASSLMGMETQYF; J: TRBJ2-5; V: TRBV12-3/TRBV12-4; size: few; D: -